This T cell receptor beta chain was captured in a study of CD8 T cells in Susac syndrome. Across the study: Among the Susac syndrome patients who underwent sequencing, about 6 had clinically active disease, while about 8 of them were in remission. General study points: In its TCR sequencing and HLA analysis, the study acknowledged that the number of individuals was relatively small.

Both CD4+ and CD8+ T cells were negatively isolated, and TEMRA cells underwent FACS enrichment. Turning to this clonotype: No antigen is known for it.

The authors reverse transcribed roughly 0.5 to 1 ug RNA with random hexamers. It was immunoSEQ multiplex PCR that amplified TCR beta CDR3 across 54 Vbeta and 13 Jbeta. In TCRdb, the immunoSEQ multiplex PCR reads were re-called with MiXCR into one record per CDR3 protein. There are about 210,000 distinct CDR3 sequences in the sample; roughly 93% occur only once, and around 0.15% lies in the top ten. The source of this sequence is a human donor with Susac syndrome. The specimen was CD4+ T cells from PBMCs.

CDR3 region: CASSTPGGREQFF. The CDR3 nucleotides read TGTGCCAGCAGCACCCCAGGGGGCCGCGAGCAGTTCTTC. The chain recombines TRBV7-9 with TRBJ2-1, with 8 bases identical to TRBD1. Germline lookup yields CDR1 SEHNR and CDR2 FQNEAQ (reference sequence). CDR3 size: 13 residues. The ends lost 5 bases at V and 10 bases at J; junction bases unmatched: 7.